This TCR beta chain stems from a study of blood T cell repertoires in COVID-19. The V gene lost 3 bases and the J gene lost 6 bases, with 15 bases spanning the gap. CDR1 is GTSNPN and CDR2 is SVGIG in the germline V gene (reference sequence). The CDR3 totals 15 residues. Produced via immunoSEQ multiplex PCR; TCRdb's table is partial and in-frame only. The sample yields 95,000 to 150,000 clones, just over 85% seen once. Sequenced: peripheral blood. The chain combines TRBV30 with TRBJ1-6, with a possible D match to TRBD1 (6 bases). The sequence derives from a man aged 35-49 years with acute or convalescent COVID-19. The CDR3 DNA follows: TGTGCCTGGAGCGGGAGGGGGGGGAGTAATTCACCCCTCCACTTT. This gives the protein CAWSGRGGSNSPLHF.